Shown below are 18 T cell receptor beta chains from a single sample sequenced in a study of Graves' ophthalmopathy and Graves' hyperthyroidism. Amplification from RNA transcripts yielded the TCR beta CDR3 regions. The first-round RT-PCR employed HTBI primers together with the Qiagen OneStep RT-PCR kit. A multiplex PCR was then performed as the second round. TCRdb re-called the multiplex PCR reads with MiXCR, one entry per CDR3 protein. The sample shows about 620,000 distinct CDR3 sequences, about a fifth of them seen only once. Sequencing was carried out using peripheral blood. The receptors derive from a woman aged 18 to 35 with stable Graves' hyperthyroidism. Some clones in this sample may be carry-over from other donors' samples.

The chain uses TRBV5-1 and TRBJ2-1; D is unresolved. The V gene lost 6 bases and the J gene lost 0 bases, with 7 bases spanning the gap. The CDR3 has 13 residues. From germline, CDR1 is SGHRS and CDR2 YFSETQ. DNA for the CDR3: TGCGCCAGCACCGGCCCCTCCTACAATGAGCAGTTCTTC. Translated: CASTGPSYNEQFF.

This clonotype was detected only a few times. The CDR3 sequence is CASSHDGLSYEQYF. CDR3 DNA: TGTGCCAGCAGCCATGACGGGCTGAGCTACGAGCAGTACTTC. The rearrangement links TRBV3-1 to TRBJ2-7; D is uncertain. The CDR3 has 14 amino acids. Looked up from germline, CDR1 is LGHDT and CDR2 is YNNKEL (reference sequence). Trimming shortened V by 3 bases and J by 3 bases, and 12 bases separated the two germline ends.

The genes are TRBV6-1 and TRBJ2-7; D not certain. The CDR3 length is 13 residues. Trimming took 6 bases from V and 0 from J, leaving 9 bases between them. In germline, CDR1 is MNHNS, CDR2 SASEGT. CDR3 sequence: CASSSIGSYEQYF. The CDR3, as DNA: TGTGCCAGCAGCTCAATTGGCTCCTACGAGCAGTACTTC.

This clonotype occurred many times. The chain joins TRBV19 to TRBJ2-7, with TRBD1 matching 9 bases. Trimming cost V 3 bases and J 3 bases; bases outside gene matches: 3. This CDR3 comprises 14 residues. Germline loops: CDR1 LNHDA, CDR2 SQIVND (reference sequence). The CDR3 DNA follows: TGTGCCAGTAGTATTGGGACAGGGCTCTACGAGCAGTACTTC. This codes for CASSIGTGLYEQYF.

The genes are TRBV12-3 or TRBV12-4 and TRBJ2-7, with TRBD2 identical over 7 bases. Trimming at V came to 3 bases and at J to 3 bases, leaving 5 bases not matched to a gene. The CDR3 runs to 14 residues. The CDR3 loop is CASSFGGDGYEQYF. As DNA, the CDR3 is TGTGCCAGCAGTTTTGGGGGGGACGGCTACGAGCAGTACTTC.

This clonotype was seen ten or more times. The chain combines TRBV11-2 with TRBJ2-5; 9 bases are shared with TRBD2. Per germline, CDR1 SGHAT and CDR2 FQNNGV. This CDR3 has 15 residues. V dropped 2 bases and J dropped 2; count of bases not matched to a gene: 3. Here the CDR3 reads CASSLSSGAQETQYF. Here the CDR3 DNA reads TGTGCCAGCAGCTTATCTAGCGGGGCACAAGAGACCCAGTACTTC.

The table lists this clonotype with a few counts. The CDR3 region is CASSLEQGAGANVLTF. CDR3 nucleotides: TGTGCCAGCAGCTTGGAACAGGGTGCTGGGGCCAACGTCCTGACTTTC. This chain uses TRBV11-2 with TRBJ2-6, with D tentatively TRBD1 (6 bases). The CDR3 spans 16 residues. V lost 3 bases to trimming and J lost 2 bases, with 11 bases between them. The germline CDR1 and CDR2 sequences are SGHAT and FQNNGV.

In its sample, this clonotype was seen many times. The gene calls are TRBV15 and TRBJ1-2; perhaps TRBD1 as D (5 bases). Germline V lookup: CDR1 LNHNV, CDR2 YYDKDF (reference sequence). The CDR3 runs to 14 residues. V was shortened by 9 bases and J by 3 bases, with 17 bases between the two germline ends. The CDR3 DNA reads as TGTGCCACGACCCTGGGGCGAGAGGACTATGGCTACACCTTC. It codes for CATTLGREDYGYTF.

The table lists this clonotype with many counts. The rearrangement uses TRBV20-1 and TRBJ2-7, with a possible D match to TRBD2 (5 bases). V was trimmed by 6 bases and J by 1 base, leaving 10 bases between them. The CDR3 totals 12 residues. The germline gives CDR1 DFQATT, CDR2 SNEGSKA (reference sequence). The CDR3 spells CSAPEESYEQYF. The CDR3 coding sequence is TGCAGTGCCCCGGAGGAGTCCTACGAGCAGTACTTC.

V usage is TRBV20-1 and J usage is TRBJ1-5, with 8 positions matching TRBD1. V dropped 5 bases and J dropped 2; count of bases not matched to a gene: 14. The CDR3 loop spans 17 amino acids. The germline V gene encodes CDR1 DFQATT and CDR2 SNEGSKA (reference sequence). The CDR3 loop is CSAAPGTGTGGNQPQHF. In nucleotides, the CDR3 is TGCAGTGCTGCGCCCGGGACAGGAACTGGGGGCAATCAGCCCCAGCATTTT.

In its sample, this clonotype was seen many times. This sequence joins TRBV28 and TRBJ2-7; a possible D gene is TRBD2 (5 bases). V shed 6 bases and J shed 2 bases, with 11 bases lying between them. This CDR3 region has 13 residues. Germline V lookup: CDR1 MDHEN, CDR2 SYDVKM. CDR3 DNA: TGTGCCAGCAGAAGAGCGGCAACCTACGAGCAGTACTTC. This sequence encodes CASRRAATYEQYF.

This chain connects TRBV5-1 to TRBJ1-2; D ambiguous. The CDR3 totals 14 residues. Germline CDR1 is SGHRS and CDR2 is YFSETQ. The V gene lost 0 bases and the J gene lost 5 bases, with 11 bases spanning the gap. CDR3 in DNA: TGCGCCAGCAGCTTGGCCGGCCAGATTTATGGCTACACCTTC. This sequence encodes CASSLAGQIYGYTF. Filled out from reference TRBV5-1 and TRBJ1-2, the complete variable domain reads KAGVTQTPRYLIKTRGQQVTLSCSPISGHRSVSWYQQTPGQGLQFLFEYFSETQRNKGNFPGRFSGRQFSNSRSEMNVSTLELGDSALYLCASSLAGQIYGYTFGSGTRLTVV.

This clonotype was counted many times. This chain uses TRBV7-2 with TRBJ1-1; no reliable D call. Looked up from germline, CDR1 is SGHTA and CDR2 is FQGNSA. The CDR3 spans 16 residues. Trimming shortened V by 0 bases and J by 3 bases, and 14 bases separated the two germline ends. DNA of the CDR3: TGTGCCAGCAGCTTAGCGAATACCGGGTCCCACACTGAAGCTTTCTTT. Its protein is CASSLANTGSHTEAFF.

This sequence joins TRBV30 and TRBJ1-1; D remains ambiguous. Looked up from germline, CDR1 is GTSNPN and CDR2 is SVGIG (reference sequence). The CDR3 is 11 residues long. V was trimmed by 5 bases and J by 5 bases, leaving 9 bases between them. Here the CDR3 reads CAWGPRTEAFF. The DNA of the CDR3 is TGTGCCTGGGGGCCCCGGACTGAAGCTTTCTTT.

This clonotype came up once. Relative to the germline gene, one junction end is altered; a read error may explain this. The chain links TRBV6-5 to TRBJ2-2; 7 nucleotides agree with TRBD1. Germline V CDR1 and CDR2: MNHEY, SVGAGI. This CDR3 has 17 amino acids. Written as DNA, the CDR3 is TGTGCCAGCAGTTATGGTAGGGGGCCGACGAACACCGGGGAGCTGTGTTTT. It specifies CASSYGRGPTNTGELCF.

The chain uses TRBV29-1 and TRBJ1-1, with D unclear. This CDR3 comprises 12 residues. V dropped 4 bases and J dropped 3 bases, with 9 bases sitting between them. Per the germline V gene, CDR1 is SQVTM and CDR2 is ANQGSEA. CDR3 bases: TGCAGCGTTGTTGTAGGACACACTGAAGCTTTCTTT. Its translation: CSVVVGHTEAFF.

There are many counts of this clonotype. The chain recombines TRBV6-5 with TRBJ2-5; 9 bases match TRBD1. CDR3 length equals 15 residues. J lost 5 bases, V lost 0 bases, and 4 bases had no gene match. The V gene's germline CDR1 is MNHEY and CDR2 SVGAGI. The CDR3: CASSYSGQGSETQYF. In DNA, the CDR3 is TGTGCCAGCAGTTACTCGGGACAGGGATCGGAGACCCAGTACTTC.

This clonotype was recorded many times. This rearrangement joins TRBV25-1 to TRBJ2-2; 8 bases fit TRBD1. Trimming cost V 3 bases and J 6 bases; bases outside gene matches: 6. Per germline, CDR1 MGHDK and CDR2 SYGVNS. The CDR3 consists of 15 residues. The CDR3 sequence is CASSEGQAYAGELFF. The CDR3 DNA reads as TGTGCCAGCAGTGAGGGACAGGCTTACGCCGGGGAGCTGTTTTTT.